This T cell receptor (beta chain) came from a study of beta chain features in type 1 diabetes. On this clone itself: Its antigen remains unidentified.

The authors reverse transcribed all of the isolated RNA, so sequencing captured expressed TCRB transcripts. Mean read depth for naive, central memory and regulatory T cell samples was 3.5 million or so reads. Libraries were prepared by immunoSEQ multiplex PCR; TCRdb keeps only in-frame clonotypes and omits some of them. The sample shows fewer than 550,000 clones, over 10% of them seen only once. The study's findings and limits: Patients and controls would share equally any PCR tilt toward shorter templates. Shortening of TCRB CDR3s, moderate but significant, appeared in all four CD4+ subsets of Type 1 diabetes patients.

J gave up 4 bases and V 0 bases, and 2 bases lay outside the gene matches. Germline assignment: CDR1 KGHSH and CDR2 LQKENI. This CDR3 contains 15 residues. This sequence joins TRBV18 and TRBJ2-1; 8 nucleotides line up with TRBD1. Material for sequencing was naive CD4+ T cells from blood. This receptor was identified in a woman younger than 30 in good health. The DNA of the CDR3 is TGTGCCAGCTCACCACCGGGACAGGTGTACAATGAGCAGTTCTTC. It yields the protein CASSPPGQVYNEQFF.